The 29 T cell receptor beta chains reported below all come from one sample, sequenced in a study of cytomegalovirus exposure and HLA in healthy donors. TCRdb's copy holds only in-frame clones and misses some; the assay was immunoSEQ multiplex PCR. The sample comprises some 250,000 clones, roughly 88% of which are singletons, and around 3.1% rests with the top ten. Sequencing was performed on PBMCs. These receptors all stem from a woman in her 30s in good health and CMV-seronegative.

The V gene is TRBV6-4, the J gene TRBJ1-2, with a possible D match to TRBD1 (5 bases). Germline CDR1 is MRHNA and CDR2 is SNTAGT. Trimming took 2 bases from V and 4 from J, leaving 5 bases between them. The length of the CDR3 is 12 residues. The CDR3 DNA reads as TGTGCCAGCAGTGACGACAGCTATGGCTACACCTTC. It yields the protein CASSDDSYGYTF.

The gene calls are TRBV4-2 and TRBJ1-2; D unclear. Looked up from germline, CDR1 is LGHNA and CDR2 is YNFKEQ. V lost 0 bases to trimming and J lost 7 bases, with 12 bases between them. The CDR3 runs 14 residues. The CDR3 coding sequence is TGTGCCAGCAGCCAAGATGAACAATCTCGTGGCTACACCTTC. It is translated as CASSQDEQSRGYTF.

The chain carries TRBV27 and TRBJ1-4, with D uncertain. The germline V gene encodes CDR1 MNHEY and CDR2 SMNVEV (reference sequence). This CDR3 contains 17 residues. V dropped 10 bases and J dropped 7 bases, with 28 bases sitting between them. The CDR3 sequence: CAIESLFWARISEKLFF. The DNA for the CDR3 is TGTGCCATCGAATCGCTTTTTTGGGCTCGTATTAGTGAAAAACTGTTTTTT.

The chain links TRBV7-9 to TRBJ2-2; TRBD1 might be the D (6 bases). With 5 bases removed from V and 5 bases from J, the gap between germline ends came to 18 bases. This CDR3 region has 16 residues. From germline, CDR1 is SEHNR and CDR2 FQNEAQ (reference sequence). This CDR3 is CASSHLTGYRTGELFF. In DNA form, the CDR3 reads TGTGCCAGCAGCCACCTAACAGGGTATCGGACCGGGGAGCTGTTTTTT.

This clone was picked up one time. The V and J genes are TRBV2 and TRBJ2-7, with D tentatively TRBD2 (5 bases). V lost 4 bases and J lost 3, with 7 bases in between. Germline CDR1 and CDR2: SNHLY and FYNNEI. The CDR3 covers 12 residues. Here the CDR3 reads CASSVRDYEQYF. DNA of the CDR3: TGTGCCAGCAGTGTCCGGGACTACGAGCAGTACTTC.

The chain carries TRBV7-6 and TRBJ2-7; 8 bases match TRBD2. This CDR3 has 13 residues. V shed 5 bases, J shed 7 bases, and the junction held 7 bases outside the gene matches. Germline loops: CDR1 SGHVS, CDR2 FNYEAQ. The CDR3 loop reads CASSKAGVGEQYF. CDR3 in DNA: TGTGCCAGCAGCAAAGCGGGAGTGGGGGAGCAGTACTTC.

The chain joins TRBV5-1 to TRBJ2-7; D gene uncertain. CDR1 and CDR2 from the germline V gene are SGHRS and YFSETQ. This CDR3 has 11 residues. V lost 0 bases and J 5 bases, leaving 3 bases between the germline ends. The CDR3 region is CASSLENEQYF. The CDR3 DNA sequence: TGCGCCAGCAGCTTGGAAAACGAGCAGTACTTC. Looking up the rest from reference TRBV5-1 and TRBJ2-7 gives the full variable domain: KAGVTQTPRYLIKTRGQQVTLSCSPISGHRSVSWYQQTPGQGLQFLFEYFSETQRNKGNFPGRFSGRQFSNSRSEMNVSTLELGDSALYLCASSLENEQYFGPGTRLTVT.

The CDR3 sequence: CASSRDRGFHEQFF. The CDR3 DNA follows: TGTGCCAGCAGTCGGGACAGGGGATTCCATGAGCAGTTCTTC. The V and J genes are TRBV2 and TRBJ2-1, with 10 bases aligning to TRBD1. J was trimmed by 8 bases and V by 5 bases; bases with no gene match: 6. CDR3 size: 14 residues. Germline CDR1 is SNHLY and CDR2 is FYNNEI.

This chain links TRBV5-6 with TRBJ1-5, with D uncertain. Trimming removed 2 bases at V and 4 bases at J, with 4 bases between. This CDR3 region has 12 residues. Germline CDR1 SGHDT, CDR2 YYEEEE. CDR3 loop: CASSLLNQPQHF. CDR3 DNA: TGTGCCAGCAGCTTACTTAATCAGCCCCAGCATTTT.

This clone was seen a handful of times. The DNA of the CDR3 is TGTGCCTGGACAGCATTAAGGGCCGACAATCAGCCCCAGCATTTT. Translating it yields CAWTALRADNQPQHF. V and J are TRBV30 and TRBJ1-5, with unresolved D. V lost 4 bases, J lost 3 bases, and 16 bases lay in between. CDR3 length: 15 residues. Germline loops: CDR1 GTSNPN, CDR2 SVGIG (reference sequence).

This sequence joins TRBV20-1 and TRBJ2-7; 7 bases are shared with TRBD1. Losses at the gene ends were 7 bases for V and 6 bases for J; bases not matched to a gene: 3. Per germline, CDR1 DFQATT and CDR2 SNEGSKA (reference sequence). This CDR3 is 10 amino acids long. The CDR3 DNA sequence: TGCAGTGGAACAGGGGCCGAGCAGTACTTC. It codes for CSGTGAEQYF.

Turning to this clone: Other DNA sequences within the sample encode an identical CDR3. This chain links TRBV28 with TRBJ2-7; D ambiguous. V lost 3 bases and J lost 4, with 4 bases in between. The germline V gene encodes CDR1 MDHEN and CDR2 SYDVKM. This CDR3 has 11 amino acids. The CDR3 DNA follows: TGTGCCAGCAGTTTGGGATACGAGCAGTACTTC. Translating it yields CASSLGYEQYF.

This chain links TRBV19 with TRBJ1-5; D gene uncertain. Trimming left V 6 bases short and J 2 bases short, with 8 bases between. The length of the CDR3 is 13 residues. The germline V gene has CDR1 LNHDA and CDR2 SQIVND (reference sequence). CDR3 region: CASSDTGNQPQHF. The CDR3 DNA is TGTGCCAGTAGCGACACAGGCAATCAGCCCCAGCATTTT.

The chain couples TRBV30 to TRBJ2-7, with 9 bases lining up with TRBD2. Germline values: CDR1 GTSNPN, CDR2 SVGIG (reference sequence). Trimming removed 2 bases from V and 3 bases from J; junction bases left unmatched: 5. The CDR3 has 14 amino acids. This CDR3 is CAWSWGREGYEQYF. The CDR3 DNA follows: TGTGCCTGGAGTTGGGGGCGGGAGGGCTACGAGCAGTACTTC.

The chain carries TRBV7-2 and TRBJ2-7; D gene uncertain. Trimming shortened V by 2 bases and J by 3 bases, and 23 bases separated the two germline ends. The V gene's germline CDR1 is SGHTA and CDR2 FQGNSA. This CDR3 comprises 18 residues. For the CDR3, the DNA is TGTGCCAGCAGCTTAAATCAGCTATCCCCGAAGTGGATCTACGAGCAGTACTTC. As protein: CASSLNQLSPKWIYEQYF.

This clone was recorded only once. V is TRBV11-3 and J is TRBJ2-3; D is unclear. The CDR3 spans 17 residues. Trimming took off 5 bases at V and 0 bases at J, with 18 bases between the two ends. The germline gives CDR1 SGHNT, CDR2 YENEEA. CDR3 in DNA: TGTGCCAGCAGCGAAGACTGGGAAGCCCCTAGCACAGATACGCAGTATTTT. It encodes CASSEDWEAPSTDTQYF.

V is TRBV19 and J is TRBJ2-2, with D perhaps matching TRBD1 or TRBD2 (5 bases each). The CDR3 totals 15 residues. The germline CDR1 and CDR2 sequences are LNHDA and SQIVND (reference sequence). V was pared by 5 bases and J by 5 bases, with 15 bases between. In DNA, the CDR3 is TGTGCCAGTAGTTTTGCAGGGCGAGGGACCGGGGAGCTGTTTTTT. It is translated as CASSFAGRGTGELFF.

J is TRBJ2-7 and V is TRBV5-1, with unresolved D. V was trimmed by 1 base and J by 0 bases, leaving 5 bases between them. Looked up from germline, CDR1 is SGHRS and CDR2 is YFSETQ. The CDR3 extends over 13 amino acids. The CDR3 DNA reads as TGCGCCAGCAGCTTGACAGCCTCCTACGAGCAGTACTTC. Amino acids: CASSLTASYEQYF.

This clone is a singleton in its sample. The rearrangement links TRBV4-2 to TRBJ2-3, with D possibly being TRBD2 (5 bases). The CDR3 is 17 amino acids. V was cut by 1 base and J by 4 bases, with 18 bases left in between. In germline, CDR1 is LGHNA, CDR2 YNFKEQ. This CDR3 is CASSQALGHSTPDTQYF. The CDR3 DNA follows: TGTGCCAGCAGCCAAGCACTAGGTCACAGCACACCAGATACGCAGTATTTT.

The chain is built from TRBV28 and TRBJ2-7, with TRBD2 identical over 11 bases. The CDR3 is 14 residues long. The V and J ends lost 4 bases and 4 bases, in that order; junction bases with no gene match: 3. CDR1 is MDHEN, CDR2 SYDVKM, per germline. The CDR3 nucleotides are TGTGCCAGCAGTTACACTAGCGGGAGTTACGAGCAGTACTTC. Translating gives CASSYTSGSYEQYF. The complete variable domain, with remaining parts taken from reference TRBV28 and TRBJ2-7, reads DVKVTQSSRYLVKRTGEKVFLECVQDMDHENMFWYRQDPGLGLRLIYFSYDVKMKEKGDIPEGYSVSREKKERFSLILESASTNQTSMYLCASSYTSGSYEQYFGPGTRLTVT.

The J gene is TRBJ2-2, the V gene TRBV9; tentative D call: TRBD1 (5 bases). Germline V CDR1 and CDR2: SGDLS, YYNGEE. The V end lost 4 bases, the J end lost 5 bases, and 15 bases lay between the germline ends. The CDR3 runs to 15 residues. CDR3 protein: CASSTGDSPTGELFF. The CDR3 DNA reads TGTGCCAGCAGCACTGGCGACAGTCCAACCGGGGAGCTGTTTTTT.

In its sample, this clone was seen once. The chain uses TRBV30 and TRBJ1-1; D possibly corresponds to TRBD1 (6 bases). V was clipped by 2 bases and J by 0 bases, with 13 bases between them. CDR1 is GTSNPN and CDR2 is SVGIG in the germline V gene (reference sequence). The CDR3 runs 15 residues. In DNA, the CDR3 is TGTGCCTGGAGTTCCTATCGGGGGCTGAACACTGAAGCTTTCTTT. Protein sequence: CAWSSYRGLNTEAFF.

V and J are TRBV4-1 and TRBJ2-7, with TRBD1 as a possible D gene (6 bases). The CDR3 covers 14 residues. Germline CDR1 reads MGHRA; CDR2 reads YSYEKL. V was cut by 3 bases and J by 1 base, with 10 bases left in between. CDR3 loop: CASSQDRTSYEQYF. Written as DNA, the CDR3 is TGCGCCAGCAGCCAGGACAGAACATCCTACGAGCAGTACTTC.

The V call is TRBV28, the J call TRBJ1-5, with D possibly matching TRBD1 (5 bases). The CDR3 loop spans 15 amino acids. Germline-derived CDR1 and CDR2 are MDHEN and SYDVKM. V gave up 1 base and J gave up 9 bases, with 16 bases separating them. CDR3 DNA: TGTGCCAGCAGTTTATCTTTGGGGACGGGCAGGCCCCAGCATTTT. Amino acids: CASSLSLGTGRPQHF.

The genes are TRBV2 and TRBJ2-2, with 8 bases identical to TRBD1. This CDR3 has 15 amino acids. The V gene's germline CDR1 is SNHLY and CDR2 FYNNEI. V lost 7 bases, J lost 0 bases, and 4 bases stayed unmatched. This CDR3 is CASTKDRANTGELFF. CDR3 nucleotides: TGTGCCAGCACTAAGGACAGGGCGAACACCGGGGAGCTGTTTTTT.

The CDR3 sequence is CASSLSGGRPGGGYTF. CDR3 coding DNA: TGTGCCAGCAGTTTATCCGGTGGACGGCCGGGGGGGGGCTACACCTTC. The chain has TRBV27 and TRBJ1-2; D perhaps matches TRBD1 (5 bases). CDR1 is MNHEY and CDR2 is SMNVEV in the germline V gene (reference sequence). The CDR3 has 16 amino acids. The V end was cut by 0 bases, the J end by 8 bases, with 19 bases between.

The V gene is TRBV7-2, the J gene TRBJ1-4; D remains ambiguous. The CDR3 is 14 amino acids. Between the trimmed V and J ends, which lost 3 bases and 8 bases, there was a span of 13 bases. Germline CDR1 is SGHTA and CDR2 is FQGNSA. The CDR3 bases are TGTGCCAGCAGCTTTGATAGGTATCCCGAAAAACTGTTTTTT. Its protein product is CASSFDRYPEKLFF. The complete variable domain, with remaining parts taken from reference TRBV7-2 and TRBJ1-4, reads GAGVSQSPSNKVTEKGKDVELRCDPISGHTALYWYRQSLGQGLEFLIYFQGNSAPDKSGLPSDRFSAERTGGSVSTLTIQRTQQEDSAVYLCASSFDRYPEKLFFGSGTQLSVL.

Of note for this clone: The same CDR3 arises from other DNA sequences in this sample as well. The J gene is TRBJ2-5, the V gene TRBV15; TRBD1 agrees at 7 bases. From germline, CDR1 is LNHNV and CDR2 YYDKDF (reference sequence). The CDR3 totals 13 residues. Trimming removed 0 bases from V and 5 bases from J; junction bases left unmatched: 0. The CDR3 protein is CATSRDRGETQYF. The CDR3 nucleotides are TGTGCCACCAGCAGAGACAGGGGGGAGACCCAGTACTTC.

The J gene is TRBJ2-2, the V gene TRBV2; D unresolved. This CDR3 contains 12 residues. Germline CDR1 SNHLY, CDR2 FYNNEI. Trimming left V 3 bases short and J 6 bases short, with 5 bases between. CDR3 bases: TGTGCCAGCAGTGACCCGCCCGGGGAGCTGTTTTTT. Amino acids: CASSDPPGELFF.